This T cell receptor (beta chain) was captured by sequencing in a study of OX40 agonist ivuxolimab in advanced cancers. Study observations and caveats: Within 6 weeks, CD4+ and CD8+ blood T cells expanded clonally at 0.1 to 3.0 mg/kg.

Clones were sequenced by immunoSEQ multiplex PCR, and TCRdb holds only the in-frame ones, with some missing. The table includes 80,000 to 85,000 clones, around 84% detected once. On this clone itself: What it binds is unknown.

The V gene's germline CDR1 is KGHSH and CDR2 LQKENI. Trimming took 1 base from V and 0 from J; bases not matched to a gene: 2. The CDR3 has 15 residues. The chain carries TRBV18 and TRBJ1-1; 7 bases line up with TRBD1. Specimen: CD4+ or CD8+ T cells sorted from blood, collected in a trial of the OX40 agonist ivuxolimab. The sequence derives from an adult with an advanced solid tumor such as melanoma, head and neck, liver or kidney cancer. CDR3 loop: CASSPRDSMNTEAFF. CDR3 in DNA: TGTGCCAGCTCACCACGGGACAGCATGAACACTGAAGCTTTCTTT. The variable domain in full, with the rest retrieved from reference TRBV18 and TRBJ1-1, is NAGVMQNPRHLVRRRGQEARLRCSPMKGHSHVYWYRQLPEEGLKFMVYLQKENIIDESGMPKERFSAEFPKEGPSILRIQQVVRGDSAAYFCASSPRDSMNTEAFFGQGTRLTVV.